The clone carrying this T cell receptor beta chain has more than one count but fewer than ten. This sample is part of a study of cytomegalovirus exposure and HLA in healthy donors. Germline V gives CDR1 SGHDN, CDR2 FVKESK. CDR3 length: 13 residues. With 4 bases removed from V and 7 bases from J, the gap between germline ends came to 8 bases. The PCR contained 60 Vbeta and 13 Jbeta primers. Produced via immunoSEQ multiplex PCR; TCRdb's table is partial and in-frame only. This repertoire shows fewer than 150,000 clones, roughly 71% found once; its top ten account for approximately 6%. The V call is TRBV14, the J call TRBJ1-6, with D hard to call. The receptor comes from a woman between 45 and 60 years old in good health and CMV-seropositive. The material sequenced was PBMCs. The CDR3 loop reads CASSPSLNSPLHF. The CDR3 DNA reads TGTGCCAGCAGCCCCTCACTGAATTCACCCCTCCACTTT.